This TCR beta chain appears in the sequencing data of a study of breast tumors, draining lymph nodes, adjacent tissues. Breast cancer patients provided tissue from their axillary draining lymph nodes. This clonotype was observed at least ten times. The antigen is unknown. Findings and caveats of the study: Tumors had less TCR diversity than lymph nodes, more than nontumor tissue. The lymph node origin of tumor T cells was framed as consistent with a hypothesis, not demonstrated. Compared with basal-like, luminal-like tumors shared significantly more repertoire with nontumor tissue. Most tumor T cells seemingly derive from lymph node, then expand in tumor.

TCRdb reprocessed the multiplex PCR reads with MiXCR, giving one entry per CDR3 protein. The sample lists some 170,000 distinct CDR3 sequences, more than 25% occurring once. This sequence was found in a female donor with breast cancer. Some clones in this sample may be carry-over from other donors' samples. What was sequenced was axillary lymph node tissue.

The CDR3 region is CASSPDPSYEQYF. In DNA form, the CDR3 reads TGTGCCAGCAGCCCGGACCCCAGTTACGAGCAGTACTTC. The chain links TRBV7-6 to TRBJ2-7; D gene ambiguous. The CDR3 has 13 residues. Germline V lookup: CDR1 SGHVS, CDR2 FNYEAQ. V was pared by 5 bases and J by 4 bases, with 12 bases between.